Listed below are T cell receptor beta chains from one sample, sequenced in a study of blood T cell repertoires in COVID-19. Produced via immunoSEQ multiplex PCR; TCRdb's table is partial and in-frame only. The top ten clones hold approximately 0.98% of a sample with some 290,000 clones, 90% of them seen once. What was sequenced was peripheral blood. The source is a middle-aged woman with COVID-19, enrolled during active disease. Both conserved end residues are part of each CDR3. The D gene is left open where the match is weak. Some rows have no size entry. The others give once, few or many, or a class for an expanded clone.

>-|TRBJ2-3|TRBD2|TRBV5-1
CASSLAVGRNTDTQYF
TGCGCCAGCAGCTTGGCTGTCGGGAGGAATACAGATACGCAGTATTTT
>-|TRBJ2-1|TRBD1|TRBV29-1
CSVNRGSQGYNEQFF
TGCAGCGTAAACAGGGGCTCGCAAGGGTACAATGAGCAGTTCTTC
>-|TRBJ2-5|TRBD1|TRBV2
CASSLNRGETQYF
TGTGCCAGCAGTCTGAACAGGGGGGAGACCCAGTACTTC
>-|TRBJ2-7|-|TRBV29-1
CSVNLRGLGQYF
TGCAGCGTTAACCTTCGAGGACTCGGACAGTACTTC
>-|TRBJ1-2|-|TRBV6-6
CASSYSGQGFGYTF
TGTGCCAGCAGTTACTCAGGGCAGGGCTTCGGCTACACCTTC
>-|TRBJ1-2|-|TRBV3-1/TRBV3-2
CASSQDGAGRGYTF
TGTGCCAGCAGCCAAGATGGGGCAGGGAGGGGCTACACCTTC
>-|TRBJ2-7|TRBD2|TRBV7-2
CASSPAGGRSSYEQYF
TGTGCCAGCAGCCCCGCGGGAGGGCGTAGCTCCTACGAGCAGTACTTC
>-|TRBJ2-1|TRBD1|TRBV27
CASSLWGTGLNEQFF
TGTGCCAGCAGTTTATGGGGGACAGGGCTCAATGAGCAGTTCTTC
>-|TRBJ2-2|-|TRBV6-2/TRBV6-3
CASSYSFARANTGELFF
TGTGCCAGCAGTTACTCCTTTGCAAGAGCGAACACCGGGGAGCTGTTTTTT
>-|TRBJ1-1|-|TRBV9
CASSVAPGTEAFF
TGTGCCAGCAGCGTAGCTCCGGGGACTGAAGCTTTCTTT
>-|TRBJ2-2|TRBD2|TRBV5-6
CASSFRLAGDVAGELFF
TGTGCCAGCAGCTTCCGACTAGCGGGAGATGTAGCCGGGGAGCTGTTTTTT
>once|TRBJ1-1|-|TRBV6-5
CASRTSTGHTEAFF
TGTGCCAGCAGAACTTCTACAGGGCACACTGAAGCTTTCTTT
>-|TRBJ1-1|-|TRBV6-5
CASSYGRGVWNTEAFF
TGTGCCAGCAGTTACGGGAGGGGCGTATGGAACACTGAAGCTTTCTTT
>-|TRBJ2-2|TRBD2|TRBV3-1/TRBV3-2
CASRLAGTANTGELFF
TGTGCCAGCAGGTTAGCGGGTACCGCGAACACCGGGGAGCTGTTTTTT
>once|TRBJ2-7|TRBD2|TRBV15
CATSSILAGEQYF
TGTGCCACCAGCAGCATCTTAGCGGGCGAGCAGTACTTC